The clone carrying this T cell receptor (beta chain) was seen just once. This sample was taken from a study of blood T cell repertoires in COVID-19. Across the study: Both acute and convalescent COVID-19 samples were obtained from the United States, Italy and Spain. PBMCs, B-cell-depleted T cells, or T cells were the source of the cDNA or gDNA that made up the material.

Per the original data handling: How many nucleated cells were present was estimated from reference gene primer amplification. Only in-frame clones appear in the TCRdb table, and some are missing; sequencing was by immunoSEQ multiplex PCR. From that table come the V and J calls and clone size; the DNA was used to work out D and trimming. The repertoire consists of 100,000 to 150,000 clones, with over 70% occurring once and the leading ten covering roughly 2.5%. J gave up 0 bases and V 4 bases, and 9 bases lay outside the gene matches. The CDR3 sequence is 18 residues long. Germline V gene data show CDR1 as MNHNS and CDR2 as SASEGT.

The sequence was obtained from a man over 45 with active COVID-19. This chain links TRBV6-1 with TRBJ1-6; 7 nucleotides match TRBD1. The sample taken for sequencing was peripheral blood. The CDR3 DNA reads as TGTGCCAGCAGTGGACAGGGAGTAAGGGGCTCCTATAATTCACCCCTCCACTTT. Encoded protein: CASSGQGVRGSYNSPLHF.